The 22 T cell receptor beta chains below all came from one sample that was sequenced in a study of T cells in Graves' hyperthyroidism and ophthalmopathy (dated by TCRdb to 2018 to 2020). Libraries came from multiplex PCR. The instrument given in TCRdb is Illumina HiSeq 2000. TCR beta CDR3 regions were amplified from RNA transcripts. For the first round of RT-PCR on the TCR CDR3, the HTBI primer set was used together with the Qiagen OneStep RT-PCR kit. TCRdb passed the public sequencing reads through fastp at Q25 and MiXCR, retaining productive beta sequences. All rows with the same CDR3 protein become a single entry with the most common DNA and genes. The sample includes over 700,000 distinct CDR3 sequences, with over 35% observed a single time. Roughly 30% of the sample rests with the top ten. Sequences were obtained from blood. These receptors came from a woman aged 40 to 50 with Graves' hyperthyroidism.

The CDR3 sequence: CASSQAATSLEQYF. CDR3 nucleotide sequence: TGCGCCAGCAGCCAAGCAGCCACCTCCCTCGAGCAGTACTTC. V is TRBV4-1 and J is TRBJ2-7; D not resolved. V lost 1 base and J 6 bases, leaving 13 bases between the germline ends. The CDR3 loop spans 14 amino acids. Germline CDR1 is MGHRA and CDR2 is YSYEKL.

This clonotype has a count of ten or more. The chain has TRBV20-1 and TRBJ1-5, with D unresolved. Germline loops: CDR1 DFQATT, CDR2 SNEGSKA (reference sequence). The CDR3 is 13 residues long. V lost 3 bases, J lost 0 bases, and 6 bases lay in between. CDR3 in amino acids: CSARGNSNQPQHF. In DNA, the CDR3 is TGCAGTGCTAGGGGAAATAGCAATCAGCCCCAGCATTTT.

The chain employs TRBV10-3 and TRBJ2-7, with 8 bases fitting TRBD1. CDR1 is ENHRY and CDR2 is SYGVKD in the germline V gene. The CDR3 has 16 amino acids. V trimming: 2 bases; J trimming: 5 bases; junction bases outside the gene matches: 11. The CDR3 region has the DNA TGTGCCATCAGTGAGAAAGTGGACAGGGTTTGGAACGAGCAGTACTTC. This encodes CAISEKVDRVWNEQYF.

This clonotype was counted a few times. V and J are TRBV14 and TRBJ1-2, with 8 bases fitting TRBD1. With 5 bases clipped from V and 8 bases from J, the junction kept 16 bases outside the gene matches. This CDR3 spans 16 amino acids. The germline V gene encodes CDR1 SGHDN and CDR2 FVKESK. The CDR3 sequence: CASSSLGAGGDGGYTF. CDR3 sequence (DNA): TGTGCCAGCAGCTCTCTGGGGGCAGGGGGCGATGGGGGCTACACCTTC.

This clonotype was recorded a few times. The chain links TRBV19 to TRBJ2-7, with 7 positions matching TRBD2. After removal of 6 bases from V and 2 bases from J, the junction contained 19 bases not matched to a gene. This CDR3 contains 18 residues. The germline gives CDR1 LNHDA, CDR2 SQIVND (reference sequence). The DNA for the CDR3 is TGTGCCAGTAGCTCCCACGGGGGGACCCAGACTATGCCCTACGAGCAGTACTTC. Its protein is CASSSHGGTQTMPYEQYF.

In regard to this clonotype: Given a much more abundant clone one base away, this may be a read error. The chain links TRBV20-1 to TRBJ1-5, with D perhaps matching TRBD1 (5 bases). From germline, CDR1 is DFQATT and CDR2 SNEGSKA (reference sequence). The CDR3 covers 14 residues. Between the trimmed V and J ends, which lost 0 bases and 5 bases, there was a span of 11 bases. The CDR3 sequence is CSARDGGEDQPQHF. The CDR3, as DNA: TGCAGTGCTAGAGATGGGGGTGAAGATCAGCCCCAGCATTTT.

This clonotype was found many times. CDR3 residues: CASSKGTTEAFF. CDR3 DNA: TGTGCCAGCAGCAAAGGGACAACTGAAGCTTTCTTT. The chain uses TRBV7-2 and TRBJ1-1; TRBD1 is a possible D gene (6 bases). V gave up 5 bases and J gave up 5 bases, with 9 bases separating them. CDR3 length: 12 residues. The V gene's germline CDR1 is SGHTA and CDR2 FQGNSA.

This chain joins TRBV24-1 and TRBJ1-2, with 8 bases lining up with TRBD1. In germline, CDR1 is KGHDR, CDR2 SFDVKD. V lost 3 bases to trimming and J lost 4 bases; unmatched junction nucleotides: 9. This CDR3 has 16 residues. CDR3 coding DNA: TGTGCCACCAGTGATATACAGGGGGAGGGGATCTATGGCTACACCTTC. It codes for CATSDIQGEGIYGYTF.

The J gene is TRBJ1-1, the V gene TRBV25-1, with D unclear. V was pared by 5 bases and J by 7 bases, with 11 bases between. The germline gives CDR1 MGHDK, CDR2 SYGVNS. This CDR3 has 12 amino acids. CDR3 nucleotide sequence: TGTGCCAGCAGTTTCTCCCTGGGTGAAGCTTTCTTT. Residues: CASSFSLGEAFF.

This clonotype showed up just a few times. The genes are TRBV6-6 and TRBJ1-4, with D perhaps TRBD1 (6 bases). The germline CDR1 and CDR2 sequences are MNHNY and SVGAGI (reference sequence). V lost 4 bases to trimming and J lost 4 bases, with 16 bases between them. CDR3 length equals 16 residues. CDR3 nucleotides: TGTGCCAGCAGTTCATTTGACAGGAGCCGTAATGAAAAACTGTTTTTT. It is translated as CASSSFDRSRNEKLFF.

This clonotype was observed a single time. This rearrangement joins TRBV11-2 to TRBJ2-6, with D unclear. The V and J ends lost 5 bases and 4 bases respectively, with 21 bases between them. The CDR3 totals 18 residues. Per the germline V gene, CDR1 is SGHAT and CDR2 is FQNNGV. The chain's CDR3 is CASSQDRGPLAGANVLTF. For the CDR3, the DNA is TGTGCCAGCAGCCAAGATAGAGGACCCCTGGCCGGGGCCAACGTCCTGACTTTC.

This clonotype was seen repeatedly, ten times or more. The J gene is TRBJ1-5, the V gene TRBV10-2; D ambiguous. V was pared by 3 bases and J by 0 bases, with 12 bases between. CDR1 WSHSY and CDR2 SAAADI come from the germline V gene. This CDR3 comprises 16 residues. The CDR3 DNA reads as TGCGCCAGCAGTGATCTAGGAGGGATTAGCAATCAGCCCCAGCATTTT. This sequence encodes CASSDLGGISNQPQHF.

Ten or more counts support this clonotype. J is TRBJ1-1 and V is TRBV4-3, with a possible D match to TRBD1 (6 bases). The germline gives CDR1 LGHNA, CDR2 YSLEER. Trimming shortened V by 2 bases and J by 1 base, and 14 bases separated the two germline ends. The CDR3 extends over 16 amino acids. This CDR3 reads CASSQLTRTANTEAFF. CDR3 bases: TGCGCCAGCAGCCAATTAACAAGGACAGCGAACACTGAAGCTTTCTTT.

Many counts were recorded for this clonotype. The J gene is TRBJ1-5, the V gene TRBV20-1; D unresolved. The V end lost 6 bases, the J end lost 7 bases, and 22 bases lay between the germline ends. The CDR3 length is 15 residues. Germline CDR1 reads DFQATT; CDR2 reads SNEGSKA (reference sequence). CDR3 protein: CSAPRSGGGKQPQHF. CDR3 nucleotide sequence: TGCAGTGCACCTAGGTCAGGAGGAGGGAAGCAGCCCCAGCATTTT.

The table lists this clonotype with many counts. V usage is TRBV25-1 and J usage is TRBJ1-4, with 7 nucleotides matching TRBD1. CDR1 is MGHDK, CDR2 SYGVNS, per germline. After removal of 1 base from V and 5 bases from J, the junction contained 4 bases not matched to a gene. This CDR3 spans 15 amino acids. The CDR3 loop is CASSELGQHNEKLFF. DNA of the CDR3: TGTGCCAGCAGTGAATTGGGACAGCACAATGAAAAACTGTTTTTT.

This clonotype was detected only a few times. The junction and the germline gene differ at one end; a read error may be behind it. CDR3 region: CASSQGGGTGNTGELFF. CDR3 DNA: TGCGCCAGCAGCCAAGGGGGAGGGACAGGGAACACCGGGGAGCTGTTTTTT. This chain joins TRBV7-2 and TRBJ2-2; TRBD1 might be the D (8 bases). CDR3 size: 17 residues. The germline V gene has CDR1 SGHTA and CDR2 FQGNSA.

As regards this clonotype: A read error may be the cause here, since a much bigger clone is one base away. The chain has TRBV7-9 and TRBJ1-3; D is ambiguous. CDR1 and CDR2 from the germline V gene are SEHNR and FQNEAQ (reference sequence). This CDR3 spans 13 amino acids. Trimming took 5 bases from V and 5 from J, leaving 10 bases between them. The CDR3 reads CASSAAIRNTIYF. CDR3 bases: TGTGCCAGCAGCGCGGCGATAAGAAACACCATATATTTT.

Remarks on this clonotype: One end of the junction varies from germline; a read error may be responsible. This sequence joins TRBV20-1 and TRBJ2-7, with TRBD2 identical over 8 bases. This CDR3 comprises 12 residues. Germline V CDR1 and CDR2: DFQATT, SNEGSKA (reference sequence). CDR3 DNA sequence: TGCAGTGCTAGCGGGAGGGCCTACGAACAGTACTTC. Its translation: CSASGRAYEQYF.

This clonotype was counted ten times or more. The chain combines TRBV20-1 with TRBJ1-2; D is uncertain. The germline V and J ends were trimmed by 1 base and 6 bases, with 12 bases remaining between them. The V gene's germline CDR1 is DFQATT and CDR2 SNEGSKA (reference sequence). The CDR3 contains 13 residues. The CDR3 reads CSARVWDLDGYTF. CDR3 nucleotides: TGCAGTGCTAGAGTTTGGGATCTAGATGGCTACACCTTC.

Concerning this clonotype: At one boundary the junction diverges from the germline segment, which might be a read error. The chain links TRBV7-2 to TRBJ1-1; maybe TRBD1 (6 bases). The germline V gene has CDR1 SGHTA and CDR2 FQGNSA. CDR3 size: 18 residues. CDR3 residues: CASSQDPLGAGPWAEAFF. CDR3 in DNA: TGCGCCAGCAGCCAAGATCCCCTGGGGGCAGGTCCATGGGCTGAAGCCTTCTTT.

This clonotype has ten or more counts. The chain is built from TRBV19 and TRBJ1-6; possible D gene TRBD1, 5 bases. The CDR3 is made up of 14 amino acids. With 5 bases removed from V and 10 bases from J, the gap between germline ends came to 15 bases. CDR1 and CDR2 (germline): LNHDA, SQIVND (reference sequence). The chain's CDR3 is CASSPAGSDSPLHF. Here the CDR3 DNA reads TGTGCCAGTAGTCCGGCAGGGAGTGACTCACCCCTCCACTTT.

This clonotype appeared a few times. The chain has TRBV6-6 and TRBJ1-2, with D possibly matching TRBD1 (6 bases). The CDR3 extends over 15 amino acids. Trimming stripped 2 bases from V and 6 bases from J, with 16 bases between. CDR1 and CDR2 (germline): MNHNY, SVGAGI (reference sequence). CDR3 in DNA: TGTGCCAGCAGTTACCGGTTTCAGGGGAAGGATGGCTACACCTTC. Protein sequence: CASSYRFQGKDGYTF.